The T cell receptor (beta chain) under discussion was sequenced for a study of T cell repertoires in cytomegalovirus infection. Study summary: Public TCR beta signatures provided an indication of both CMV infection and a matching HLA type.

As for this clonotype: What it recognizes is unknown. Given a much more abundant clone one base away, this may be a read error.

Losses at the gene ends were 1 base for V and 7 bases for J; bases not matched to a gene: 7. The CDR3 contains 15 residues. The germline CDR1 and CDR2 sequences are SGHVT and SQSDAQ. TCRdb re-called the reads with MiXCR, one entry per CDR3 protein. The data hold hundreds of thousands of distinct CDR3 sequences, with 30% to 35% observed a single time. The clonotype was recovered from a human donor in good health (CMV status not recorded). Some clones in this sample may be carry-over from other donors' samples. The J gene is TRBJ2-1, the V gene TRBV7-4; the match to TRBD2 covers 7 bases. The material sequenced was cultured CD8+ T cells from PBMCs, taken from culture after CMV antigen stimulation. CDR3 bases: TGTGCCAGCAGCTTAGTGAAGGGGAGGGAGAATGAGCAGTTCTTC. Encoded protein: CASSLVKGRENEQFF.